Listed below are T cell receptor beta chains from one sample, sequenced in a study of blood T cell repertoires in COVID-19. The method was immunoSEQ multiplex PCR; TCRdb's version includes in-frame clones alone and lacks a portion of them. The table includes more than 200,000 clones, about nine tenths detected once. Material: peripheral blood. Every receptor here comes from a man in his forties or fifties with acute or convalescent COVID-19. The CDR3 runs from the conserved cysteine through the conserved F or W. Each record gives: J gene, V gene, CDR3 protein.

J gene: TRBJ2-7
V gene: TRBV27
CDR3 protein: CASSSGGAPYEQYF

J gene: TRBJ2-3
V gene: TRBV3-1/TRBV3-2
CDR3 protein: CASSHGTSGDTQYF

J gene: TRBJ2-7
V gene: TRBV6-2/TRBV6-3
CDR3 protein: CASSYPPASVGSYEQYF

J gene: TRBJ2-7
V gene: TRBV11-3
CDR3 protein: CASSRNPGQGYEQYF

J gene: TRBJ1-2
V gene: TRBV5-8
CDR3 protein: CASTDRTVQVNYGYTF

J gene: TRBJ2-5
V gene: TRBV1
CDR3 protein: CTSRALLEETQYF

J gene: TRBJ1-3
V gene: TRBV2
CDR3 protein: CASSGQGPGNTIYF

J gene: TRBJ2-7
V gene: TRBV12-3/TRBV12-4
CDR3 protein: CASSLRGWEQYF

J gene: TRBJ2-7
V gene: TRBV6-5
CDR3 protein: CASSYEWGRGLEQYF

J gene: TRBJ1-2
V gene: TRBV6-5
CDR3 protein: CASSYSSENYGYTF

J gene: TRBJ2-7
V gene: TRBV6-5
CDR3 protein: CASSRLAAGSYEQYF

J gene: TRBJ1-2
V gene: TRBV29-1
CDR3 protein: CSVGTGFGNYGYTF

J gene: TRBJ1-1
V gene: TRBV19
CDR3 protein: CASSIDRRGTEAFF

J gene: TRBJ2-6
V gene: TRBV5-1
CDR3 protein: CASSPGQAGANVLTF

J gene: TRBJ1-2
V gene: TRBV28
CDR3 protein: CATGTGNGYTF

J gene: TRBJ2-6
V gene: TRBV10-3
CDR3 protein: CAIRQGVGANVLTF

J gene: TRBJ2-7
V gene: TRBV27
CDR3 protein: CASSLTGNEQYF

J gene: TRBJ2-7
V gene: TRBV6-5
CDR3 protein: CASSYAGTYEQYF

J gene: TRBJ1-1
V gene: TRBV5-1
CDR3 protein: CASSFPTGGEEAFF

J gene: TRBJ2-3
V gene: TRBV4-1
CDR3 protein: CASSQDWRQAISTDTQYF

J gene: TRBJ1-1
V gene: TRBV30
CDR3 protein: CAWTPGGNTEAFF

J gene: TRBJ1-5
V gene: TRBV15
CDR3 protein: CATSRELEDSPNQPQHF

J gene: TRBJ2-3
V gene: TRBV2
CDR3 protein: CASNRRVTDTQYF

J gene: TRBJ1-2
V gene: TRBV7-6
CDR3 protein: CASSLGAGGGYTF

J gene: TRBJ2-7
V gene: TRBV7-9
CDR3 protein: CASSRTGHNSYEQYF

J gene: TRBJ1-4
V gene: TRBV20-1
CDR3 protein: CSASRGTGVTNEKLFF

J gene: TRBJ2-1
V gene: TRBV19
CDR3 protein: CASSISGTGANEQFF

J gene: TRBJ1-5
V gene: TRBV6-2/TRBV6-3
CDR3 protein: CASSYLRDQPQHF

J gene: TRBJ2-2
V gene: TRBV6-5
CDR3 protein: CASSYSSRGDTGELFF

J gene: TRBJ1-6
V gene: TRBV5-4
CDR3 protein: CASSFQGAGSPLHF

J gene: TRBJ2-1
V gene: TRBV6-4
CDR3 protein: CASSDNGGATDEQFF

J gene: TRBJ2-7
V gene: TRBV10-3
CDR3 protein: CAIKSAGGSYEQYF

J gene: TRBJ2-5
V gene: TRBV20-1
CDR3 protein: CSVPLAGTQYF

J gene: TRBJ1-4
V gene: TRBV27
CDR3 protein: CASSLSLGANEKLFF

J gene: TRBJ1-4
V gene: TRBV4-1
CDR3 protein: CASSQIGRGRTNEKLFF

J gene: TRBJ2-7
V gene: TRBV18
CDR3 protein: CASSRAPTPGYEQYF

J gene: TRBJ2-1
V gene: TRBV5-1
CDR3 protein: CASSLPKTGAYNEQFF

J gene: TRBJ1-5
V gene: TRBV2
CDR3 protein: CARSTAGTNNQPQHF

J gene: TRBJ2-5
V gene: TRBV23-1
CDR3 protein: CASSRSEESGGEETQYF